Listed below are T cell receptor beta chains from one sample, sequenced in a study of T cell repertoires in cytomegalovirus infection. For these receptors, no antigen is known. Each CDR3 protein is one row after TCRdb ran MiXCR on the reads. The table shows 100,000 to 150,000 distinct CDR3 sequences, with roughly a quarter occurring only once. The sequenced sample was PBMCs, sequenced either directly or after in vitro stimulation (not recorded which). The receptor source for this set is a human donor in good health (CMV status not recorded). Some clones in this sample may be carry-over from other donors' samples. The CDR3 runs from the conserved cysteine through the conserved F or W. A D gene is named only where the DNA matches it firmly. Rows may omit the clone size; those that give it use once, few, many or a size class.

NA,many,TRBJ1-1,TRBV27,TGTGCCAGCAGGCATTCCAGTCAGGGGACGAACACTGAAGCTTTCTTT,CASRHSSQGTNTEAFF
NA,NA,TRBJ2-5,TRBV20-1,TGCAGTGCTAGAGATCAGGGCAGGGGAGGGGAGACCCAGTACTTC,CSARDQGRGGETQYF
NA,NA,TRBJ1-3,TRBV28,TGTGCCAGCAGTTATGAGCACTCTGGAAACACCATATATTTT,CASSYEHSGNTIYF
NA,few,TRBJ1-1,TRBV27,TGTGCCAGCAGTTTATCGATTGGTAGAACTGAAGCTTTCTTT,CASSLSIGRTEAFF
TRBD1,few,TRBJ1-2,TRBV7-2,TGTGCCAGCAGCTCGAACCTCCGACAGGGTAACTATGGCTACACCTTC,CASSSNLRQGNYGYTF
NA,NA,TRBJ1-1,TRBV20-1,TGCAGTGCTCCGTTGCGGGGGAGATCCACTGAAGCTTTCTTT,CSAPLRGRSTEAFF
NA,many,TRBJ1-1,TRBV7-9,TGTGCCAGCAGCCTGACCAGTTGGGGGCGAATGGACACTGAAGCTTTCTTT,CASSLTSWGRMDTEAFF
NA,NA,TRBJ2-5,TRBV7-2,TGTGCCAGCAGCCGAGGGTGGGGGGAGACCCAGTACTTC,CASSRGWGETQYF
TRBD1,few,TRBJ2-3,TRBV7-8,TGTGCCAGCAGCCCCGGTGGGACAGGGGTTCATACGCAGTATTTT,CASSPGGTGVHTQYF
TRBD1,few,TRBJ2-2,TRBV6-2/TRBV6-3,TGTGCCAGCAGTTCAACCCTTAGTGGCGGGACAGGCACCGGGGAGCTGTTTTTT,CASSSTLSGGTGTGELFF
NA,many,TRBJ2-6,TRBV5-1,TGCGCCAGCAGCTTGATGGCGGGAAGCTCTGGGGCCAACGTCCTGACTTTC,CASSLMAGSSGANVLTF
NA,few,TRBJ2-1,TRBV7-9,TGTGCCAGCAACCCCCGGGACAATGAGCAGTTCTTC,CASNPRDNEQFF
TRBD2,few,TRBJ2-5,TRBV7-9,TGTGCCAGCAGCTTGGGGGGACTAGCGGGACAAGAGACCCAGTACTTC,CASSLGGLAGQETQYF
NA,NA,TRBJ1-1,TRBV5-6,TGTGCCAGCAGCAACAACTGGAACACTGAAGCTTTCTTT,CASSNNWNTEAFF
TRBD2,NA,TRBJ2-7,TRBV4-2,TGTGCCAGCAGCCAAGATCCTGCTAGCGGAGGAGGGGAGCAGTACTTC,CASSQDPASGGGEQYF
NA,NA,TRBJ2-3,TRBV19,TGTGCCAGTAGTATCTCGGGGGCGCGTGATACGCAGTATTTT,CASSISGARDTQYF
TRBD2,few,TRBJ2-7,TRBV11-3,TGTGCCAGCAGCTTAGGCGGGGGGCAGAACTACGAGCAGTACTTC,CASSLGGGQNYEQYF
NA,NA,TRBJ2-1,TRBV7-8,TGTGCCAGCAGAGAGTATTCGGGGAGAGCCTACAATGAGCAGTTCTTC,CASREYSGRAYNEQFF
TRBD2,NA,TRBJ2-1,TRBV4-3,TGCGCCAGCAGCCGGGATCCTGTAGCGGGGCCCTACAATGAGCAGTTCTTC,CASSRDPVAGPYNEQFF
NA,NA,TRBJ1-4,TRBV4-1,TGCGCCAGCAGCCAATCCGGACAGTATGAAAAACTGTTTTTT,CASSQSGQYEKLFF
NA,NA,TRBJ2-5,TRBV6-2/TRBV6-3,TGTGCCAGCAGTTACGGGACTGGCCAACAAGAGACCCAGTACTTC,CASSYGTGQQETQYF
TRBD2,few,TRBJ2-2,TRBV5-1,TGCGCCAGCAGCTTGGCCCCGGGGGTCCTTATAGCGGGAGATACCGGGGAGCTGTTTTTT,CASSLAPGVLIAGDTGELFF
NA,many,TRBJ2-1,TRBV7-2,TGTGCCAGCAGCTTCCTGGTGAGCTCCTACAATGAGCAGTTCTTC,CASSFLVSSYNEQFF
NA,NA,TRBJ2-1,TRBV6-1,TGTGCCAGCAGACAGGAGGCGGGATACAATGAGCAGTTCTTC,CASRQEAGYNEQFF
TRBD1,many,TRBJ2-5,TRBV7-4,TGTGCCAGCAGCTTCAAGCGGACAGGGAGGGAGACCCAGTACTTC,CASSFKRTGRETQYF
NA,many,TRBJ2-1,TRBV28,TGTGCCAGCAGTTTTACTAATGAGCAGTTCTTC,CASSFTNEQFF
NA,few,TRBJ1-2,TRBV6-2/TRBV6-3,TGTGCCAGCAGTCCAGACCCTTACTATGGCTACACCTTC,CASSPDPYYGYTF
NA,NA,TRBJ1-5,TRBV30,TGTGCCTGGAGTGTACTCGACAGTCAGGGCAATCAGCCCCAGCATTTT,CAWSVLDSQGNQPQHF
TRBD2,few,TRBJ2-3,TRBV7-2,TGTGCCAGCAGCTTAGTATCTAGGCTAGCGGGAGGTGGACCTCTAGGGACAGATACGCAGTATTTT,CASSLVSRLAGGGPLGTDTQYF
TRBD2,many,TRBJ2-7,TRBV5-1,TGCGCCAGCAGCTTGGGCCGTACTAGCGGGAGGTCCCACGAGCAGTACTTC,CASSLGRTSGRSHEQYF
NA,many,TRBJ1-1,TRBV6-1,TGTGCCAGCAGTGTTATGATGAGGACTGAAGCTTTCTTT,CASSVMMRTEAFF
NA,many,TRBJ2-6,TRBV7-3,TGTGCCAGCAGCCTAACCACGGCTAGTCTCGGGGCCAACGTCCTGACTTTC,CASSLTTASLGANVLTF
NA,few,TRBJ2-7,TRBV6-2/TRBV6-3,TGTGCCAGCAGTTCGAGTTCGGGCGAGCAGTACTTC,CASSSSSGEQYF
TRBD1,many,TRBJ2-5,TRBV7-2,TGTGCCAGCAGCGCATACCCAGGGGGCCGAGAGACCCAGTACTTC,CASSAYPGGRETQYF
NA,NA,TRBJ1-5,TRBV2,TGTGCCAGCAGTGAACGGCAGGGTGGACAGCCCCAGCATTTT,CASSERQGGQPQHF
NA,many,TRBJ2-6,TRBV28,TGTGCCAGCAGCTTATCCGGGGCTGGGGCCAACGTCCTGACTTTC,CASSLSGAGANVLTF
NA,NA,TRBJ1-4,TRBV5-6,TGTGCCAGCAGCTTTAGTCCCCTGAGTAATGAAAAACTGTTTTTT,CASSFSPLSNEKLFF
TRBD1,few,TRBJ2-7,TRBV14,TGTGCCAGCAGCTCCTTCTCCGGGACAGGCCGACAGCAGTACTTC,CASSSFSGTGRQQYF
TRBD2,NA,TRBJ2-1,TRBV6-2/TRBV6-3,TGTGCCAGCAGGCTGGGACTAGCGCGAAATGAGCAGTTCTTC,CASRLGLARNEQFF
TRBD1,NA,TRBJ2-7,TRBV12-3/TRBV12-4,TGTGCCAGCAGCTCAAGACAGGGTGGGACCTACGAGCAGTACTTC,CASSSRQGGTYEQYF
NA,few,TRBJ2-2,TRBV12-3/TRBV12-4,TGTGCCAGCAGTCCACAAGGGCCCTCAGATGGCGGGGAGCTGTTTTTT,CASSPQGPSDGGELFF
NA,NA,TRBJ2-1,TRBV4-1,TGCGCCAGCAGCCAAGTCGGGCCGGGAGCCCTCAATGAGCAGTTCTTC,CASSQVGPGALNEQFF
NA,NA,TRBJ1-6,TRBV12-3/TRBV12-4,TGTGCCAGCAGACTACTCGGGGATAATTCACCCCTCCACTTT,CASRLLGDNSPLHF
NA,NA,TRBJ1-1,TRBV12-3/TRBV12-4,TGTGCCAGCAGTCGACAGATTGAAGCTTTCTTT,CASSRQIEAFF